Described below is a single T cell receptor (beta chain) sequence and its context. This clone's antigen is unknown. Base-call qualities are not available, and no considerably larger clone is one nucleotide away. One collaborating source in Seattle enrolled patients while the patients were actively infected and followed the patients over time throughout the course of disease. Each collaborating institution followed its own protocols to collect whole blood in K2EDTA tubes. Collaborator samples were shipped for TCRbeta analysis as frozen whole blood, isolated PBMCs, or DNA extracted from either sample type. TCRbeta CDR3 regions were amplified from genomic DNA using the immunoSEQ Assay, a bias-controlled multiplex PCR. The original methods were these. The number of nucleated cells in each sample was estimated from the amplification of reference gene primers within the assay. Sequence reads were collapsed and filtered to measure the absolute abundance of every unique TCRbeta CDR3 rearrangement. For each sample, productive Simpson clonality was calculated as the square root of Simpson's diversity index over productive rearrangements. Not all clones reach the TCRdb copy of this immuneACCESS table, which keeps in-frame sequences only. Checked studies attribute under half of the gap to unresolved V genes and leave the rest unexplained. V and J calls and clone size are copied from that table; D and trimming were computed from the DNA. Present in this sample are some 270,000 clones, 90% of which were seen just once. Under 2.5% of the sample goes to the ten largest clones.

These data come from a study of blood T cell repertoires in COVID-19 (TCRdb year 2020). Background for the entire study: Collaborator samples came from the United States, Italy and Spain and covered acute and convalescent phases of COVID-19. The material from the prospective study consisted of cDNA or gDNA derived from T cells, B-cell-depleted T cells, or PBMCs. Subjects who had been exposed to COVID-19, were actively infected with it, or had recovered from it provided the deeply sampled blood TCRbeta repertoires that made up the dataset. The repertoires were released in a freely available public database meant as a resource for research on the immune response to SARS-CoV-2. The samples were drawn from two sources: the first 160 participants of the ongoing ImmuneRACE study, and fewer than 1,500 subjects contributed by 6 global collaborators. Nearly every sample came with metadata listing a de-identified subject ID, COVID-19 status, age in years and sex. Where HLA class I and class II types were available, the types were taken from metadata supplied by the sample provider, not from assay-based typing. What the authors observed across the whole study: The amount of clinical and demographic metadata varied by source and participant and was provided uncurated.

Sequenced sample: peripheral blood. This TCR was sampled from a woman aged 55-70 years with COVID-19, enrolled during active disease.

The sequence in DNA is TGTGCCAGCAGTTGGGGTTTGAGGGTCAGGGGCACTGAAGCTTTCTTT. This translates into CASSWGLRVRGTEAFF. The sequence is built from TRBV27 and TRBJ1-1, with TRBD1 as a weak D call on 6 bases. CDR1 MNHEY and CDR2 SMNVEV were looked up in the germline V gene (reference sequence). The CDR3 contains 16 residues, cysteine and phenylalanine counted. Only the CDR3 DNA stays, 48 bases, in frame from base 1. At the junction V is shortened by 4 bases and J by 4 bases, with 19 bases in between.